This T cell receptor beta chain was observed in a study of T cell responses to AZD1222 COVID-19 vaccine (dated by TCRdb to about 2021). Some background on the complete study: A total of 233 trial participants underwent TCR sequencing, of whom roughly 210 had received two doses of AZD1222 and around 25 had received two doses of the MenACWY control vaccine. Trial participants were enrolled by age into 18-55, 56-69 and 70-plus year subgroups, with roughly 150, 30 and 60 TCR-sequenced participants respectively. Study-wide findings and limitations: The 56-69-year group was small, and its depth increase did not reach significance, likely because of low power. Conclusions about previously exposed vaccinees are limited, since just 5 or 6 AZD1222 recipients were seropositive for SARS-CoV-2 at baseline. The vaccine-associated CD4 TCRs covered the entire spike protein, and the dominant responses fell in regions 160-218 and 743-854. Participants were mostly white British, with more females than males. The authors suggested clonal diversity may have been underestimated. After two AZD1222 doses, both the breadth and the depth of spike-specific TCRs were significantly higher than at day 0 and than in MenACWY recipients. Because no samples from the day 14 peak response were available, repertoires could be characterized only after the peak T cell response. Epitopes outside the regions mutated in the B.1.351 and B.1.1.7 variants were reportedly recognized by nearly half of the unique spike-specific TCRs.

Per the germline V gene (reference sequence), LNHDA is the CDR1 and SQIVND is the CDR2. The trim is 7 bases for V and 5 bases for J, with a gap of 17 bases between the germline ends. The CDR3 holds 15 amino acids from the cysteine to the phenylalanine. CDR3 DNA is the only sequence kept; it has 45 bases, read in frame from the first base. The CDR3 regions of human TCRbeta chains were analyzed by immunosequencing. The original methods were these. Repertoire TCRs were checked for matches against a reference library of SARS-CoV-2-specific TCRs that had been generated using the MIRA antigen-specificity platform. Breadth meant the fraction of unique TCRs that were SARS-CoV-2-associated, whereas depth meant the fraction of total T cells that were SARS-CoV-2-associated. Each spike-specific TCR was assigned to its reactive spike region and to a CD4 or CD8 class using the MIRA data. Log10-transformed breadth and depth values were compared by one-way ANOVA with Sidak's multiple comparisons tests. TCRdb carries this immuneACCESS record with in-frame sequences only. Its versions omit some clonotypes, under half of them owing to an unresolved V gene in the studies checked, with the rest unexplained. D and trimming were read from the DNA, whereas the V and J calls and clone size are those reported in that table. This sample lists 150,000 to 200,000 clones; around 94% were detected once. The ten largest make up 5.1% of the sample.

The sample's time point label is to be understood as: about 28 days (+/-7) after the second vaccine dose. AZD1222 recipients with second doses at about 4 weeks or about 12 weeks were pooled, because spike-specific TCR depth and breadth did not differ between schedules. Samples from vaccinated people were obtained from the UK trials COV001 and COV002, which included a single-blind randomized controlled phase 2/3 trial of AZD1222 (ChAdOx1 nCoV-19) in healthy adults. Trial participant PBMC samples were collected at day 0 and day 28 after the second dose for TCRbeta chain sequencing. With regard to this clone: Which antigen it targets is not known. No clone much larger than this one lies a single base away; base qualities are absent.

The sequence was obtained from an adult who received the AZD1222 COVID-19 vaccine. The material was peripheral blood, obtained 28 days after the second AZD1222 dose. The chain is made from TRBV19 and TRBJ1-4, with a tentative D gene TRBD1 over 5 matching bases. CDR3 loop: CASNWDFGDNEKLFF. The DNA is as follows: TGTGCCAGTAATTGGGACTTCGGGGACAATGAAAAACTGTTTTTT.